These T cell receptor beta chains were read from a single sample in a study of Ad26.COV2.S vaccination and SARS-CoV-2 variants. Sequenced by immunoSEQ multiplex PCR; TCRdb stores in-frame clones only, minus some. This sample has under 300,000 clones, with around 90% found just once. The material was peripheral blood, obtained in a trial of Ad26.COV2.S vaccine versus placebo. These receptors came from a person aged 18-65 years who received the Ad26.COV2.S COVID-19 vaccine or a placebo. Each CDR3 is given with its conserved first and last residue. The order of the fields is V gene, D gene, clone size, J gene, CDR3 protein, CDR3 DNA. The D gene is left open where the match is weak. The size of a clone is reported for some rows only, either as once, few or many, or as a class for expanded clones.

>TRBV6-2/TRBV6-3|TRBD2|NA|TRBJ2-3
CASSVAGRGTDTQYF
TGTGCCAGCAGTGTAGCGGGTCGGGGCACAGATACGCAGTATTTT
>TRBV2|TRBD1|few|TRBJ1-5
CASSKTGRRNQPQHF
TGTGCCAGCAGCAAGACAGGGAGGCGCAATCAGCCCCAGCATTTT
>TRBV7-2|TRBD1|NA|TRBJ2-7
CASSLGQGAYEQYF
TGTGCCAGCAGCTTAGGACAGGGAGCCTACGAGCAGTACTTC
>TRBV4-2|NA|NA|TRBJ2-3
CASSQRGLGTDTQYF
TGTGCCAGCAGCCAGCGTGGGCTGGGGACAGATACGCAGTATTTT
>TRBV28|TRBD1|NA|TRBJ2-3
CASRPSQGVGTDTQYF
TGTGCCAGCAGGCCCTCACAGGGGGTGGGCACAGATACGCAGTATTTT
>TRBV9|NA|large|TRBJ2-2
CASSVGLTGVTTGELFF
TGTGCCAGCAGCGTGGGACTCACAGGGGTGACCACCGGGGAGCTGTTTTTT
>TRBV7-3|NA|NA|TRBJ2-1
CASSQDLNNEQFF
TGTGCCAGCAGCCAGGACTTGAACAATGAGCAGTTCTTC
>TRBV9|TRBD2|NA|TRBJ2-5
CASSPGASGGPKETQYF
TGTGCCAGCAGCCCCGGGGCTAGCGGGGGGCCGAAAGAGACCCAGTACTTC
>TRBV15|NA|NA|TRBJ2-6
CATSTGDIISGANVLTF
TGTGCCACCTCGACAGGCGATATAATCTCTGGGGCCAACGTCCTGACTTTC
>TRBV4-1|NA|NA|TRBJ1-1
CASSQDRGLGTEAFF
TGCGCCAGCAGCCAAGATAGGGGCCTGGGGACTGAAGCTTTCTTT
>TRBV14|NA|NA|TRBJ1-5
CASSQGGGLNQPQHF
TGTGCCAGCAGCCAGGGGGGGGGACTCAATCAGCCCCAGCATTTT
>TRBV4-3|TRBD2|NA|TRBJ2-7
CASSQDRGGGYEQYF
TGCGCCAGCAGCCAAGACCGCGGGGGGGGCTACGAGCAGTACTTC
>TRBV19|NA|NA|TRBJ2-5
CASSNIQTPKETQYF
TGTGCCAGTAGTAACATACAAACCCCGAAAGAGACCCAGTACTTC
>TRBV7-9|TRBD1|NA|TRBJ2-1
CASSLAPLKGAKSYNEQFF
TGTGCCAGCAGCTTAGCTCCCCTAAAGGGGGCAAAGTCCTACAATGAGCAGTTCTTC
>TRBV19|NA|NA|TRBJ2-5
CASSIRDTRGTQYF
TGTGCCAGTAGTATCCGGGACACTCGGGGGACCCAGTACTTC
>TRBV6-5|NA|NA|TRBJ1-2
CASSYSPGLSNYGYTF
TGTGCCAGCAGTTACTCTCCGGGCCTCTCTAACTATGGCTACACCTTC
>TRBV10-3|NA|NA|TRBJ1-5
CATGDPNQPQHF
TGTGCCACAGGGGACCCTAATCAGCCCCAGCATTTT
>TRBV24-1|NA|NA|TRBJ2-5
CATSDLPGADQETQYF
TGTGCCACCAGTGATTTGCCGGGGGCCGACCAAGAGACCCAGTACTTC
>TRBV29-1|NA|NA|TRBJ2-2
CSGRRKLNTGELFF
TGCAGCGGAAGACGGAAACTGAACACCGGGGAGCTGTTTTTT
>TRBV3-1/TRBV3-2|TRBD1|NA|TRBJ1-5
CASSARQGAYQPQHF
TGTGCCAGCAGCGCTCGACAGGGGGCCTATCAGCCCCAGCATTTT
>TRBV10-1|TRBD2|NA|TRBJ2-3
CASSGGRSDTQYF
TGCGCCAGCAGTGGCGGGAGATCGGATACGCAGTATTTT
>TRBV4-3|NA|NA|TRBJ1-2
CASSQVQRTYGYTF
TGCGCCAGCAGCCAAGTGCAGAGGACCTATGGCTACACCTTC
>TRBV21-1|NA|NA|TRBJ2-5
CASSKPRNQETQYF
TGTGCCAGCAGCAAACCTAGAAACCAAGAGACCCAGTACTTC
>TRBV4-1|NA|NA|TRBJ1-2
CASSHEWGRSYGYTF
TGCGCCAGCAGCCACGAATGGGGGCGCAGCTATGGCTACACCTTC
>TRBV3-1/TRBV3-2|TRBD2|NA|TRBJ2-1
CASSRRGLAGDGNEQFF
TGTGCCAGCAGCCGAAGGGGGCTAGCGGGGGATGGGAATGAGCAGTTCTTC